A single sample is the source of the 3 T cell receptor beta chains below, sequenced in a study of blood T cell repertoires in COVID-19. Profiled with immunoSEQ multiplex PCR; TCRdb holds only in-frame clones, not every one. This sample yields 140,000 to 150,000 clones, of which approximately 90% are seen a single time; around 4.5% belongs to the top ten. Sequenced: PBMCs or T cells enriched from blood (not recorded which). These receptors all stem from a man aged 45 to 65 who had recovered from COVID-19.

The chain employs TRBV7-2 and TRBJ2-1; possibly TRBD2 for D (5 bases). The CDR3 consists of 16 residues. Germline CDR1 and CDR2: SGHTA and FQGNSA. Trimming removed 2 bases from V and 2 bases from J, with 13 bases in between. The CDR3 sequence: CASSLIFGMTYNEQFF. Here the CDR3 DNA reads TGTGCCAGCAGCTTAATCTTCGGGATGACCTACAATGAGCAGTTCTTC.

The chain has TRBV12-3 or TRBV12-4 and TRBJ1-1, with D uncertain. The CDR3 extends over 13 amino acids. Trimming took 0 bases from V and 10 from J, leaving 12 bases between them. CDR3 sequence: CASSLAEGVGAFF. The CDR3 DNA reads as TGTGCCAGCAGTTTAGCGGAGGGAGTAGGAGCTTTCTTT.

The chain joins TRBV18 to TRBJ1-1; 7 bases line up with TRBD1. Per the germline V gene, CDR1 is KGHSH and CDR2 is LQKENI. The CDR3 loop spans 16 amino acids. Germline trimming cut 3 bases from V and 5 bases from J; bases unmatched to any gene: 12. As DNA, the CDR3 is TGTGCCAGCTCACCCCCCCGTAGGGGGCGTGGGACTGAAGCTTTCTTT. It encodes CASSPPRRGRGTEAFF. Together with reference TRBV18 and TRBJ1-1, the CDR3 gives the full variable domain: NAGVMQNPRHLVRRRGQEARLRCSPMKGHSHVYWYRQLPEEGLKFMVYLQKENIIDESGMPKERFSAEFPKEGPSILRIQQVVRGDSAAYFCASSPPRRGRGTEAFFGQGTRLTVV.